Below are 32 T cell receptor beta chains sequenced from a single sample in a study of cytomegalovirus exposure and HLA in healthy donors. The PCR had 60 Vbeta and 13 Jbeta primers. Sequencing used immunoSEQ multiplex PCR; TCRdb keeps in-frame clones, though not all of them. The table lists 150,000 to 170,000 clones, 80% of them singletons. The specimen was PBMCs. The origin of the receptors is a woman aged 40 to 50 in good health and CMV-seropositive.

The CDR3 spells CASRGQGAVPNEQFF. The CDR3 DNA reads as TGTGCCAGCAGGGGGCAGGGGGCAGTTCCCAATGAGCAGTTCTTC. This chain joins TRBV5-5 and TRBJ2-1; 8 nucleotides agree with TRBD1. CDR1 is SGHKS, CDR2 YYEKEE, per germline (reference sequence). V was clipped by 5 bases and J by 6 bases; unmatched bases: 10. The CDR3 is 15 residues long.

The chain joins TRBV2 to TRBJ2-2; 7 bases are shared with TRBD1. The CDR3 sequence is 18 residues long. Germline V CDR1 and CDR2: SNHLY, FYNNEI. Germline trimming cut 4 bases from V and 5 bases from J; bases unmatched to any gene: 16. The DNA for the CDR3 is TGTGCCAGCAGTGTGGGTACTAGAGGGGGCGGTCGAACCGGGGAGCTGTTTTTT. Protein sequence: CASSVGTRGGGRTGELFF.

The CDR3 loop reads CASSTPDRESQPQHF. Here the CDR3 DNA reads TGTGCCAGTAGTACCCCAGACAGGGAAAGTCAGCCCCAGCATTTT. The J gene is TRBJ1-5, the V gene TRBV19; TRBD1 agrees at 7 bases. This CDR3 spans 15 amino acids. Germline V gene sequence: CDR1 LNHDA, CDR2 SQIVND (reference sequence). V gave up 4 bases and J gave up 6 bases; unmatched junction bases: 9.

This sequence joins TRBV18 and TRBJ1-1; D perhaps matches TRBD1 (6 bases). Germline V lookup: CDR1 KGHSH, CDR2 LQKENI. This CDR3 has 13 amino acids. The V and J ends lost 3 bases and 6 bases respectively, with 11 bases between them. Here the CDR3 DNA reads TGTGCCAGCTCACCTGCGGACAGCTCTGAAGCTTTCTTT. This encodes CASSPADSSEAFF.

This rearrangement joins TRBV5-6 to TRBJ1-5; perhaps TRBD1 as D (5 bases). Germline assignment: CDR1 SGHDT and CDR2 YYEEEE. The CDR3 is 16 amino acids. V was shortened by 4 bases and J by 2 bases, with 16 bases between the two germline ends. CDR3 in DNA: TGTGCCAGCAGCACCCGGGGGGTTTCTGGCAATCAGCCCCAGCATTTT. Encoded protein: CASSTRGVSGNQPQHF.

The CDR3 sequence is CASKEEGRIYGYTF. The CDR3 DNA follows: TGTGCCAGCAAAGAAGAGGGAAGAATCTATGGCTACACCTTC. The V and J genes are TRBV6-1 and TRBJ1-2; no firm D call. This CDR3 is 14 amino acids long. Trimming took off 7 bases at V and 4 bases at J, with 16 bases between the two ends. CDR1 and CDR2 from the germline V gene are MNHNS and SASEGT.

This clone was recorded a few times. The J gene is TRBJ1-2, the V gene TRBV14; no definite D call. The CDR3 totals 13 residues. Per germline, CDR1 SGHDN and CDR2 FVKESK. The V end lost 6 bases, the J end lost 2 bases, and 10 bases lay between the germline ends. CDR3 amino acids: CASSERTNYGYTF. As DNA, the CDR3 is TGTGCCAGCAGTGAGAGAACCAACTATGGCTACACCTTC.

This rearrangement joins TRBV19 to TRBJ1-5; weak D call: TRBD1 (5 bases). This CDR3 contains 16 residues. The V end lost 8 bases, the J end lost 1 base, and 18 bases lay between the germline ends. In germline, CDR1 is LNHDA, CDR2 SQIVND (reference sequence). The CDR3 coding sequence is TGTGCCAGTGGTCGACCGGGGGAGTGGAGCAATCAGCCCCAGCATTTT. Translation gives CASGRPGEWSNQPQHF. The complete variable domain, with remaining parts taken from reference TRBV19 and TRBJ1-5, reads DGGITQSPKYLFRKEGQNVTLSCEQNLNHDAMYWYRQDPGQGLRLIYYSQIVNDFQKGDIAEGYSVSREKKESFPLTVTSAQKNPTAFYLCASGRPGEWSNQPQHFGDGTRLSIL.

The V gene is TRBV9, the J gene TRBJ1-6; D is ambiguous. The CDR3 totals 13 residues. CDR1 is SGDLS and CDR2 is YYNGEE in the germline V gene. V was shortened by 0 bases and J by 7 bases, with 5 bases between the two germline ends. CDR3 DNA sequence: TGTGCCAGCAGCGTAGGTCCGAATTCACCCCTCCACTTT. This sequence encodes CASSVGPNSPLHF.

This clone was detected a few times. The CDR3 loop is CASSRARGSYEQYF. In DNA form, the CDR3 reads TGTGCCAGTAGTAGGGCTAGGGGATCCTACGAGCAGTACTTC. The J gene is TRBJ2-7, the V gene TRBV19; a possible D gene is TRBD1 (5 bases). The germline gives CDR1 LNHDA, CDR2 SQIVND (reference sequence). The CDR3 has 14 residues. Trimming stripped 4 bases from V and 1 base from J, with 11 bases between.

The chain joins TRBV7-8 to TRBJ1-5, with 7 bases matching TRBD1. V lost 0 bases and J lost 7; bases outside the gene matches: 9. Germline V gene sequence: CDR1 SGHVS, CDR2 FQNEAQ. This CDR3 has 16 residues. CDR3 sequence (DNA): TGTGCCAGCAGCTTAGCGACAGGGAAGAGGGTGCAGCCCCAGCATTTT. It translates to CASSLATGKRVQPQHF.

Regarding this clone: Other DNA sequences from this sample encode an identical CDR3 as well. The rearrangement links TRBV9 to TRBJ1-1; D ambiguous. CDR3 size: 13 residues. CDR1 and CDR2 from the germline V gene are SGDLS and YYNGEE. The V end was cut by 0 bases, the J end by 1 base, with 4 bases between. CDR3 bases: TGTGCCAGCAGCGTAGTGGCGAACACTGAAGCTTTCTTT. It translates to CASSVVANTEAFF. The full variable domain, completed using reference TRBV9 and TRBJ1-1, is DSGVTQTPKHLITATGQRVTLRCSPRSGDLSVYWYQQSLDQGLQFLIQYYNGEERAKGNILERFSAQQFPDLHSELNLSSLELGDSALYFCASSVVANTEAFFGQGTRLTVV.

The chain has TRBV7-2 and TRBJ2-1, with 12 bases that match TRBD2. The germline gives CDR1 SGHTA, CDR2 FQGNSA. J gave up 8 bases and V 5 bases, and 10 bases lay outside the gene matches. The CDR3 runs to 16 residues. CDR3 protein: CASSTRTSGNVYEQFF. Here the CDR3 DNA reads TGTGCCAGCAGCACCCGGACTAGCGGGAATGTATATGAGCAGTTCTTC.

The V and J genes are TRBV19 and TRBJ2-7; TRBD2 is a possible D gene (5 bases). The germline V gene encodes CDR1 LNHDA and CDR2 SQIVND (reference sequence). Between the trimmed V and J ends, which lost 6 bases and 0 bases, there was a span of 12 bases. The CDR3 contains 14 residues. The DNA of the CDR3 is TGTGCCAGTAGGTCAGCGGAAAGCTCCTACGAGCAGTACTTC. Protein product: CASRSAESSYEQYF.

The chain employs TRBV7-9 and TRBJ2-5; TRBD1 might be the D (6 bases). Germline V gives CDR1 SEHNR, CDR2 FQNEAQ (reference sequence). Trimming removed 5 bases from V and 3 bases from J, with 10 bases in between. CDR3 length equals 13 residues. CDR3: CASSRTDEETQYF. The CDR3 DNA follows: TGTGCCAGCAGCCGGACAGACGAAGAGACCCAGTACTTC.

In its sample, this clone was seen a few times. The V and J genes are TRBV7-9 and TRBJ2-2; 7 bases map to TRBD2. The CDR3 consists of 17 residues. Trimming took 1 base from V and 4 from J; bases not matched to a gene: 9. The germline CDR1 and CDR2 sequences are SEHNR and FQNEAQ (reference sequence). CDR3 region: CASSLGGGRARTGELFF. CDR3 sequence (DNA): TGTGCCAGCAGCTTAGGGGGGGGGAGGGCCCGCACCGGGGAGCTGTTTTTT.

This clone was detected a few times. The chain uses TRBV29-1 and TRBJ2-3, with TRBD2 matching over 7 bases. With V trimmed by 1 base and J by 0 bases, 4 bases remained unmatched. The germline V gene encodes CDR1 SQVTM and CDR2 ANQGSEA. The CDR3 is 15 amino acids. As DNA, the CDR3 is TGCAGCGTTGAAGGGGCGGGAGTCAGCACAGATACGCAGTATTTT. Translating it yields CSVEGAGVSTDTQYF.

The CDR3 DNA is TGTGCCAGCAGCTCCGGGGGGGGCAGAGCTAACTATGGCTACACCTTC. Its protein is CASSSGGGRANYGYTF. The chain couples TRBV7-9 to TRBJ1-2; possible D gene TRBD1, 6 bases. The CDR3 covers 16 residues. The germline V and J ends were trimmed by 4 bases and 0 bases, with 15 bases remaining between them. Germline V gene data show CDR1 as SEHNR and CDR2 as FQNEAQ (reference sequence). Complete variable domain (other parts from reference TRBV7-9 and TRBJ1-2): DTGVSQNPRHKITKRGQNVTFRCDPISEHNRLYWYRQTLGQGPEFLTYFQNEAQLEKSRLLSDRFSAERPKGSFSTLEIQRTEQGDSAMYLCASSSGGGRANYGYTFGSGTRLTVV.

The J gene is TRBJ1-2, the V gene TRBV19; D unresolved. This CDR3 is built from 14 residues. V lost 1 base and J 0 bases, leaving 6 bases between the germline ends. The V gene's germline CDR1 is LNHDA and CDR2 SQIVND (reference sequence). The CDR3 sequence is CASSIATSNYGYTF. CDR3 coding DNA: TGTGCCAGTAGTATAGCCACTTCTAACTATGGCTACACCTTC.

The J gene is TRBJ2-1, the V gene TRBV14; 8 nucleotides agree with TRBD2. The ends lost 0 bases at V and 0 bases at J; junction bases unmatched: 13. Germline CDR1 and CDR2: SGHDN and FVKESK. The CDR3 covers 20 residues. CDR3 loop: CASSQDRWLAGPSSYNEQFF. The CDR3 coding sequence is TGTGCCAGCAGCCAAGATAGATGGCTAGCGGGTCCGAGCTCCTACAATGAGCAGTTCTTC.

The genes are TRBV5-1 and TRBJ2-2; D might be TRBD1 (5 bases). Trimming pared 0 bases from V and 6 bases from J, leaving 15 bases between. Germline CDR1 is SGHRS and CDR2 is YFSETQ. CDR3 size: 16 residues. Written as DNA, the CDR3 is TGCGCCAGCAGCTTGGCCGTTCAGGGCGTAGCCGGGGAGCTGTTTTTT. Amino acid sequence: CASSLAVQGVAGELFF.

This chain joins TRBV29-1 and TRBJ2-1; TRBD2 matches at 7 bases. Germline V gene lookup returns CDR1 SQVTM and CDR2 ANQGSEA. J was trimmed by 5 bases and V by 7 bases; bases with no gene match: 8. The CDR3 runs 13 residues. Here the CDR3 DNA reads TGCAGCGCCCCTGGGCGGGGGAACAATGAGCAGTTCTTC. The encoded protein is CSAPGRGNNEQFF.

The rearrangement joins TRBV5-6 to TRBJ2-5, with TRBD1 matching 10 bases. Trimming cost V 4 bases and J 5 bases; bases outside gene matches: 11. Looked up from germline, CDR1 is SGHDT and CDR2 is YYEEEE. CDR3 length: 16 residues. CDR3 DNA: TGTGCCAGCAGCAAAATCGGGACAGGGGTTTTGGAGACCCAGTACTTC. It is translated as CASSKIGTGVLETQYF.

The V call is TRBV7-8, the J call TRBJ2-2; 7 nucleotides line up with TRBD1. The ends lost 5 bases at V and 6 bases at J; junction bases unmatched: 9. CDR3 size: 15 residues. CDR1 and CDR2 from the germline V gene are SGHVS and FQNEAQ. The CDR3 reads CASSKGDRAPGELFF. CDR3 bases: TGTGCCAGCAGCAAGGGCGACAGGGCCCCCGGGGAGCTGTTTTTT.

The V gene is TRBV7-8, the J gene TRBJ2-1; 7 bases are a match to TRBD2. In germline, CDR1 is SGHVS, CDR2 FQNEAQ. The CDR3 is 14 residues long. V was pared by 1 base and J by 12 bases, with 9 bases of the junction left unmatched. In nucleotides, the CDR3 is TGTGCCAGCAGCTTAGGGACTAGTATACATGGGCAGTTCTTC. It specifies CASSLGTSIHGQFF.

The V gene is TRBV5-4, the J gene TRBJ1-1, with 8 bases lining up with TRBD1. This CDR3 comprises 16 residues. Germline CDR1 SGHNT, CDR2 YYREEE (reference sequence). After removal of 2 bases from V and 6 bases from J, the junction contained 12 bases not matched to a gene. CDR3 sequence (DNA): TGTGCCAGCAGCTTTAGCGGTCGGGCAGGGGGCTCTGAAGCTTTCTTT. It codes for CASSFSGRAGGSEAFF. The full variable domain, completed using reference TRBV5-4 and TRBJ1-1, is ETGVTQSPTHLIKTRGQQVTLRCSSQSGHNTVSWYQQALGQGPQFIFQYYREEENGRGNFPPRFSGLQFPNYSSELNVNALELDDSALYLCASSFSGRAGGSEAFFGQGTRLTVV.

This rearrangement joins TRBV9 to TRBJ2-1; 11 bases line up with TRBD2. Germline-derived CDR1 and CDR2 are SGDLS and YYNGEE. The J segment lost 6 bases and the V segment lost 2 bases, leaving 7 bases of the junction unmatched. The CDR3 covers 16 residues. The CDR3 here is CASSVLAGGYGNEQFF. CDR3 in DNA: TGTGCCAGCAGCGTTTTAGCGGGAGGGTATGGCAATGAGCAGTTCTTC.

The chain carries TRBV28 and TRBJ1-5; 9 bases are a match to TRBD1. This CDR3 comprises 16 residues. The germline CDR1 and CDR2 sequences are MDHEN and SYDVKM. J lost 0 bases, V lost 0 bases, and 0 bases had no gene match. The CDR3 nucleotides read TGTGCCAGCAGTTTATGGGGACAGGGTAGCAATCAGCCCCAGCATTTT. It is translated as CASSLWGQGSNQPQHF.

The rearrangement links TRBV5-1 to TRBJ2-7; D may be TRBD1 (7 bases). CDR1 and CDR2 from the germline V gene are SGHRS and YFSETQ. The CDR3 is 15 amino acids. V lost 3 bases to trimming and J lost 7 bases, with 20 bases between them. The CDR3 DNA reads TGCGCCAGCAGCTGGCAGGGGGGCCCGGCTGGAGAGCAGTACTTC. Translation gives CASSWQGGPAGEQYF.

The chain couples TRBV7-8 to TRBJ2-7; the match to TRBD1 covers 9 bases. Germline trimming cut 5 bases from V and 2 bases from J; bases unmatched to any gene: 7. This CDR3 comprises 15 residues. CDR1 SGHVS and CDR2 FQNEAQ come from the germline V gene. CDR3 amino acids: CASSQSGTGPYEQYF. The CDR3 DNA reads as TGTGCCAGCAGCCAGTCCGGGACAGGGCCCTACGAGCAGTACTTC.

The chain carries TRBV13 and TRBJ1-1, with unresolved D. V gave up 4 bases and J gave up 3 bases, with 6 bases separating them. This CDR3 spans 12 amino acids. CDR1 and CDR2 (germline): PRHDT, FYEKMQ (reference sequence). The CDR3 nucleotides are TGTGCCAGCAGCTCCTCGTACACTGAAGCTTTCTTT. Translating it yields CASSSSYTEAFF.

The chain carries TRBV11-2 and TRBJ2-5; D might be TRBD1 (6 bases). Trimming removed 4 bases at V and 3 bases at J, with 15 bases between. Germline CDR1 reads SGHAT; CDR2 reads FQNNGV. The CDR3 sequence is 15 residues long. The CDR3 DNA reads as TGTGCCAGCAGCTCGATACAGGGTAGCGAAGAGACCCAGTACTTC. Its protein product is CASSSIQGSEETQYF.